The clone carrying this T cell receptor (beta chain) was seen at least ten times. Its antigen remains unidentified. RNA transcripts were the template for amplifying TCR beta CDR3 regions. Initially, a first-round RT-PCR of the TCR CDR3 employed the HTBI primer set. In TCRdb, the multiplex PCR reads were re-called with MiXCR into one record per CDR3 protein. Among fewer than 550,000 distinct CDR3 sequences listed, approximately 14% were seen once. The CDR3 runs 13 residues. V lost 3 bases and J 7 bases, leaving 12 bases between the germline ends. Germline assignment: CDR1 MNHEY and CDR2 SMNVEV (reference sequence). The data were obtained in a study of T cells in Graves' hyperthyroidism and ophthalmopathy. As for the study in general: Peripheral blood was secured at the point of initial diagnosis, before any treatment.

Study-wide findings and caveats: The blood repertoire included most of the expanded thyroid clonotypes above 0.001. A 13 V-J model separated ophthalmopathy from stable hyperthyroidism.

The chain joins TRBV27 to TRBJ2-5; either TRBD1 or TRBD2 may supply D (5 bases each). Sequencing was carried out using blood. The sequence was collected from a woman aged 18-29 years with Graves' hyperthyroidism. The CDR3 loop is CASSLGTRGTQYF. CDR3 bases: TGTGCCAGCAGTTTGGGGACCCGGGGGACCCAGTACTTC.